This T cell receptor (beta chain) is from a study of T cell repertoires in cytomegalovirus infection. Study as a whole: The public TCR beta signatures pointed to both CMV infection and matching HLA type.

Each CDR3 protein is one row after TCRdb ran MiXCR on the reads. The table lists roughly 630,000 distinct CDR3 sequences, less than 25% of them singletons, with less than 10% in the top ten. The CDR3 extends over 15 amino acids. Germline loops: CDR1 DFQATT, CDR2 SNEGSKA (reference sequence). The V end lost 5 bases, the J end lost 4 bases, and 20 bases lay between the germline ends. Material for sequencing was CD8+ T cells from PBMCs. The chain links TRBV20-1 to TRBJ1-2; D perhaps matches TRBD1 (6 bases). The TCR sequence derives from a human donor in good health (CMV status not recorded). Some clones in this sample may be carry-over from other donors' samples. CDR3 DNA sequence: TGCAGTGCTCCAAGGGGGGACCCTCATCCCTATGGCTACACCTTC. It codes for CSAPRGDPHPYGYTF.